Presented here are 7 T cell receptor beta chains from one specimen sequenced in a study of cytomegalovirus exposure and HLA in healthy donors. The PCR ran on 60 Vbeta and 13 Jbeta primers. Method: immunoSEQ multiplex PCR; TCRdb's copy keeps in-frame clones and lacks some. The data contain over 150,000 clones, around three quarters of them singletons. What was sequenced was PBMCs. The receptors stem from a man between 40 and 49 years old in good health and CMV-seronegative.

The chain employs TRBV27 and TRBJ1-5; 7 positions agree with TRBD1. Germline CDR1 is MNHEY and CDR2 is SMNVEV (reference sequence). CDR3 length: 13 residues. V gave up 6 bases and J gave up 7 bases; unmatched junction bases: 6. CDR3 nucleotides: TGTGCCAGCAGCCGGGACAGTTCACAGCCCCAGCATTTT. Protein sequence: CASSRDSSQPQHF.

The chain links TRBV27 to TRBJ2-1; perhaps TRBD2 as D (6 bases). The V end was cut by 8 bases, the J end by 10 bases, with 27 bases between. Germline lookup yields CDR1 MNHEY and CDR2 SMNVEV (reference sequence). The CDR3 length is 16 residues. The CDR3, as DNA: TGTGCCAGCGCGGCCGGATCGGGACTTCCCCCTCGGGAGCAGTTCTTC. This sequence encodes CASAAGSGLPPREQFF.

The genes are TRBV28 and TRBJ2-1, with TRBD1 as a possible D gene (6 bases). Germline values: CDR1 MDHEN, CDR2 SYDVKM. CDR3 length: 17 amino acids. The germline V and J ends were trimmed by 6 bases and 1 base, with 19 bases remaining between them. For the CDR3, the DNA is TGTGCCAGCAGGCTAAGGGGACATACAACTTCCTACAATGAGCAGTTCTTC. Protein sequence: CASRLRGHTTSYNEQFF.

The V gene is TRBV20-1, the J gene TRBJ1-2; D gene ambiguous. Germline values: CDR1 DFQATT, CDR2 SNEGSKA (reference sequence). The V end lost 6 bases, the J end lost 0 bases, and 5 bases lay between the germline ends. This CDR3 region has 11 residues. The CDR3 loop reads CSADSNYGYTF. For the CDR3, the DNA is TGCAGTGCCGACTCTAACTATGGCTACACCTTC.

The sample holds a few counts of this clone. CDR3 sequence: CASSYDTFNEKLFF. CDR3 DNA: TGTGCCAGCAGCTACGACACCTTTAATGAAAAACTGTTTTTT. This sequence joins TRBV5-4 and TRBJ1-4, with unresolved D. Germline V gene sequence: CDR1 SGHNT, CDR2 YYREEE (reference sequence). Trimming stripped 3 bases from V and 4 bases from J, with 10 bases between. The CDR3 length is 14 residues.

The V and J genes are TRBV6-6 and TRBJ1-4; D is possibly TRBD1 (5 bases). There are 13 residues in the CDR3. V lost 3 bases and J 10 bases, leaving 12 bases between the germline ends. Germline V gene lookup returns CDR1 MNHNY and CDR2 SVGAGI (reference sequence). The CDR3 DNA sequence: TGTGCCAGCAGTTATCAGGGAACGGGAAAACTGTTTTTT. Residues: CASSYQGTGKLFF.

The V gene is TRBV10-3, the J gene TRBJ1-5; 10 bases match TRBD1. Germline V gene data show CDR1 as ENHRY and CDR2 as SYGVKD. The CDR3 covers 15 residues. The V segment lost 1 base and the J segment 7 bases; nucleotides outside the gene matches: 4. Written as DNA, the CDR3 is TGTGCCATCAGTGAGTTGGGACAGGGGAACCAGCCCCAGCATTTT. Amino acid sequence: CAISELGQGNQPQHF.